This entry describes one TCR beta chain. Its antigen is undetermined. This CDR3 has 15 amino acids. The sample originates from a study of cytomegalovirus exposure and HLA in healthy donors. Study summary: It was reported in a later analysis that the 90 to 150 validation repertoires used the same platform as the approximately 650 first-cohort repertoires. Study-level points and caveats: It was confirmed in vitro that a few of the CMV-associated chains were specific for CMV antigens. Most TCRs appeared rarely, but some public TCRs recurred in many donors.

The data were produced by immunoSEQ multiplex PCR, yet TCRdb's version contains in-frame clones alone and is incomplete. The sample records 55,000 to 70,000 clones, 91% being singletons. The source material was PBMCs. This TCR derives from a young man in good health and CMV-seronegative. The chain links TRBV21-1 to TRBJ2-7; the table's TRBD1 call for D was not verified on the DNA. TRBV21-1 is recorded as a pseudogene. Written as DNA, the CDR3 is TGTGCCAGCAGCAAAGGCCGGGACATAAGCTACGAGCAGTACTTC. Translation: CASSKGRDISYEQYF.